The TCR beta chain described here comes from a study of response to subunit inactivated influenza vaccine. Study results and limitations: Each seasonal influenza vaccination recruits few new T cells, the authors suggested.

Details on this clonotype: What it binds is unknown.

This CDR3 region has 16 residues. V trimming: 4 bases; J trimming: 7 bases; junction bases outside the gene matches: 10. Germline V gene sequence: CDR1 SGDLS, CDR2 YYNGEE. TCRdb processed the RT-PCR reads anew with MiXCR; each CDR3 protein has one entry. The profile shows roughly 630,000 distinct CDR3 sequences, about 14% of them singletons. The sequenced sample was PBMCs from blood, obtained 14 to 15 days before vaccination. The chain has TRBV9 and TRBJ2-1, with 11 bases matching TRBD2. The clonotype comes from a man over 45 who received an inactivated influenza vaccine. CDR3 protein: CASSSGLADIRNEQFF. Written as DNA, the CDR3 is TGTGCCAGCAGCTCGGGACTAGCGGATATAAGGAATGAGCAGTTCTTC.